This entry lists 27 T cell receptor beta chains sequenced from one sample in a study of cytomegalovirus exposure and HLA in healthy donors. Primers: 60 Vbeta forward and 13 Jbeta reverse. The data were produced by immunoSEQ multiplex PCR, yet TCRdb's version contains in-frame clones alone and is incomplete. The sample yields 150,000 to 200,000 clones, 87% seen once. Sequenced sample: PBMCs. The source is a girl under two years old in good health and CMV-seronegative.

The chain links TRBV19 to TRBJ2-7; 9 nucleotides agree with TRBD1. Germline CDR1 LNHDA, CDR2 SQIVND (reference sequence). The CDR3 extends over 16 amino acids. J was trimmed by 3 bases and V by 8 bases; bases with no gene match: 14. The CDR3 DNA reads TGTGCCAGTGGTAGACCACCGGGACAGGGAATCTACGAGCAGTACTTC. Translated: CASGRPPGQGIYEQYF.

This chain uses TRBV21-1 with TRBJ2-2; the table's D call TRBD2 went unverified against the DNA. TRBV21-1 corresponds to a pseudogene. This CDR3 is 16 amino acids long. DNA of the CDR3: TGTGCCAGCAGCAAAGAACTAGCGGCGAGCACCGGGGAGCTGTTTTTT. Protein: CASSKELAASTGELFF.

A remark on this clone: This CDR3 is also generated by other DNA sequences in the sample. The chain uses TRBV19 and TRBJ2-7, with TRBD1 matching 9 bases. In germline, CDR1 is LNHDA, CDR2 SQIVND (reference sequence). CDR3 size: 14 residues. V gave up 4 bases and J gave up 4 bases; unmatched junction bases: 5. The CDR3 region has the DNA TGTGCCAGTAGTAACGGACAGGGGAGTTACGAGCAGTACTTC. This gives the protein CASSNGQGSYEQYF.

The chain uses TRBV5-6 and TRBJ2-3, with 9 bases lining up with TRBD1. Germline loops: CDR1 SGHDT, CDR2 YYEEEE. V shed 1 base and J 2 bases; nucleotides not matched to a gene: 8. CDR3 size: 17 residues. CDR3 amino acids: CASSLNFGTGTTDTQYF. For the CDR3, the DNA is TGTGCCAGCAGCTTGAATTTCGGGACAGGGACCACAGATACGCAGTATTTT. The complete variable domain, with remaining parts taken from reference TRBV5-6 and TRBJ2-3, reads DAGVTQSPTHLIKTRGQQVTLRCSPKSGHDTVSWYQQALGQGPQFIFQYYEEEERQRGNFPDRFSGHQFPNYSSELNVNALLLGDSALYLCASSLNFGTGTTDTQYFGPGTRLTVL.

The chain combines TRBV18 with TRBJ2-5, with TRBD1 matching 7 bases. CDR3 length: 15 residues. Trimming removed 0 bases from V and 1 base from J; junction bases left unmatched: 2. Looked up from germline, CDR1 is KGHSH and CDR2 is LQKENI. The CDR3 protein is CASSPPGTVQETQYF. CDR3 coding DNA: TGTGCCAGCTCACCACCCGGGACAGTCCAAGAGACCCAGTACTTC. Based on the CDR3 plus reference TRBV18 and TRBJ2-5, the full variable domain is NAGVMQNPRHLVRRRGQEARLRCSPMKGHSHVYWYRQLPEEGLKFMVYLQKENIIDESGMPKERFSAEFPKEGPSILRIQQVVRGDSAAYFCASSPPGTVQETQYFGPGTRLLVL.

The chain links TRBV29-1 to TRBJ2-4; D not resolved. The CDR3 extends over 12 amino acids. Trimming left V 2 bases short and J 0 bases short, with 2 bases between. The germline gives CDR1 SQVTM, CDR2 ANQGSEA. CDR3 amino acids: CSVELAKNIQYF. DNA for the CDR3: TGCAGCGTTGAACTAGCCAAAAACATTCAGTACTTC.

This clone was counted between two and nine times. This rearrangement joins TRBV9 to TRBJ2-3; 9 bases are a match to TRBD2. Per germline, CDR1 SGDLS and CDR2 YYNGEE. Trimming at V came to 1 base and at J to 3 bases, leaving 6 bases not matched to a gene. The CDR3 runs 16 residues. CDR3 DNA: TGTGCCAGCAGCGTATGGGCGGGGGGGCGTACAGATACGCAGTATTTT. Amino acid sequence: CASSVWAGGRTDTQYF.

This chain connects TRBV25-1 to TRBJ2-3; D might be TRBD2 (5 bases). CDR3 length: 14 amino acids. Germline V CDR1 and CDR2: MGHDK, SYGVNS. The V end lost 4 bases, the J end lost 2 bases, and 10 bases lay between the germline ends. For the CDR3, the DNA is TGTGCCAGCAGTGCCACTAGTATCACAGATACGCAGTATTTT. Protein sequence: CASSATSITDTQYF.

The chain couples TRBV5-1 to TRBJ1-6; 9 bases are a match to TRBD1. V gave up 2 bases and J gave up 7 bases; unmatched junction bases: 7. Germline V gene data show CDR1 as SGHRS and CDR2 as YFSETQ. The CDR3 totals 16 residues. The CDR3 sequence is CASSFQQGARNSPLHF. Here the CDR3 DNA reads TGCGCCAGCAGCTTCCAACAGGGGGCCCGAAATTCACCCCTCCACTTT.

The V call is TRBV18, the J call TRBJ1-2; D remains ambiguous. The ends were cut back, 1 base at V and 4 bases at J, with 13 bases in the middle. Germline V lookup: CDR1 KGHSH, CDR2 LQKENI. The CDR3 contains 15 residues. The CDR3 DNA reads TGTGCCAGCTCACCACGCGTGGCGGAAACCTATGGCTACACCTTC. Its protein is CASSPRVAETYGYTF.

This rearrangement joins TRBV29-1 to TRBJ1-1; 8 nucleotides agree with TRBD1. CDR3 length: 11 amino acids. Losses at the gene ends were 4 bases for V and 7 bases for J; bases not matched to a gene: 2. Germline-derived CDR1 and CDR2 are SQVTM and ANQGSEA. DNA for the CDR3: TGCAGCGTTGGGGGGACAGGTGAAGCTTTCTTT. Translating gives CSVGGTGEAFF.

Worth noting for this clone: Within the sample, other DNA sequences also encode this same CDR3. The rearrangement links TRBV2 to TRBJ1-1; D gene uncertain. The CDR3 is 12 residues long. Deletions cut 7 bases from V and 0 bases from J, with 6 bases between. The V gene's germline CDR1 is SNHLY and CDR2 FYNNEI. CDR3 in amino acids: CASTRLNTEAFF. CDR3 nucleotide sequence: TGTGCCAGCACCAGGTTGAACACTGAAGCTTTCTTT.

The chain joins TRBV7-8 to TRBJ1-5, with D uncertain. V dropped 3 bases and J dropped 0 bases, with 15 bases sitting between them. The CDR3 is made up of 17 amino acids. Germline V gene data show CDR1 as SGHVS and CDR2 as FQNEAQ. CDR3 amino acids: CASSLSWERYSNQPQHF. The CDR3 nucleotides are TGTGCCAGCAGCTTGTCGTGGGAGCGTTATAGCAATCAGCCCCAGCATTTT.

This chain joins TRBV4-1 and TRBJ2-1, with D maybe TRBD2 (7 bases). Germline V gene data show CDR1 as MGHRA and CDR2 as YSYEKL. V was clipped by 4 bases and J by 3 bases, with 22 bases between them. CDR3 size: 18 residues. The CDR3 loop reads CASSPKGGGLAVYNEQFF. In nucleotides, the CDR3 is TGCGCCAGCAGCCCAAAGGGCGGGGGCTTAGCGGTCTACAATGAGCAGTTCTTC.

V usage is TRBV25-1 and J usage is TRBJ2-7; TRBD1 might be the D (6 bases). The V end lost 3 bases, the J end lost 4 bases, and 16 bases lay between the germline ends. This CDR3 has 15 amino acids. Germline values: CDR1 MGHDK, CDR2 SYGVNS. The CDR3 sequence: CASSEGQGPGYEQYF. DNA for the CDR3: TGTGCCAGCAGTGAGGGGCAGGGGCCGGGGTACGAGCAGTACTTC.

This clone was detected once. The CDR3, as DNA: TGTGCCAGCAGCTTCCGGGGGAACACTGAAGCTTTCTTT. This codes for CASSFRGNTEAFF. V is TRBV7-9 and J is TRBJ1-1; no firm D call. Deletions cut 3 bases from V and 1 base from J, with 6 bases between. Germline V gene sequence: CDR1 SEHNR, CDR2 FQNEAQ (reference sequence). The CDR3 totals 13 residues.

This rearrangement joins TRBV29-1 to TRBJ2-1; TRBD2 matches at 9 bases. V trimming: 1 base; J trimming: 4 bases; junction bases outside the gene matches: 2. The CDR3 contains 14 residues. Germline CDR1 reads SQVTM; CDR2 reads ANQGSEA. CDR3 sequence: CSVEGLAGYNEQFF. The CDR3 DNA reads as TGCAGCGTTGAAGGGCTAGCGGGGTACAATGAGCAGTTCTTC.

The V call is TRBV29-1, the J call TRBJ2-3; a possible D gene is TRBD2 (7 bases). The CDR3 is made up of 17 amino acids. V lost 2 bases and J 1 base, leaving 19 bases between the germline ends. Germline CDR1 SQVTM, CDR2 ANQGSEA. DNA for the CDR3: TGCAGCGTTGAAAGGGGGGGCGAGGGATTGGGCACAGATACGCAGTATTTT. Residues: CSVERGGEGLGTDTQYF.

The V gene is TRBV6-1, the J gene TRBJ1-2; D not resolved. This CDR3 has 11 residues. Germline lookup yields CDR1 MNHNS and CDR2 SASEGT. V lost 6 bases to trimming and J lost 5 bases, with 7 bases between them. The CDR3 sequence is CASRGGYGYTF. In nucleotides, the CDR3 is TGTGCCAGCAGGGGAGGGTATGGCTACACCTTC.

In its sample, this clone was seen once. The V and J genes are TRBV7-2 and TRBJ2-2, with D unclear. Trimming took off 2 bases at V and 7 bases at J, with 8 bases between the two ends. This CDR3 comprises 13 residues. Germline CDR1 reads SGHTA; CDR2 reads FQGNSA. The DNA of the CDR3 is TGTGCCAGCAGCTTAACTCGAGTCGGGGAGCTGTTTTTT. It yields the protein CASSLTRVGELFF.

The chain carries TRBV19 and TRBJ2-7, with 7 bases matching TRBD2. Germline CDR1 LNHDA, CDR2 SQIVND (reference sequence). This CDR3 has 14 amino acids. The V and J ends lost 5 bases and 4 bases, in that order; junction bases with no gene match: 8. Here the CDR3 reads CASSVGGGLYEQYF. The CDR3 DNA sequence: TGTGCCAGTAGTGTTGGGGGAGGGCTTTACGAGCAGTACTTC. Drawing the rest from reference TRBV19 and TRBJ2-7, the complete variable domain is DGGITQSPKYLFRKEGQNVTLSCEQNLNHDAMYWYRQDPGQGLRLIYYSQIVNDFQKGDIAEGYSVSREKKESFPLTVTSAQKNPTAFYLCASSVGGGLYEQYFGPGTRLTVT.

CDR3 region: CASRLAGSYEQYF. The CDR3, as DNA: TGTGCCAGCAGACTAGCGGGCTCCTACGAGCAGTACTTC. The V and J genes are TRBV9 and TRBJ2-7, with 9 bases lining up with TRBD2. The CDR3 runs to 13 residues. Germline CDR1 reads SGDLS; CDR2 reads YYNGEE. Trimming cost V 5 bases and J 0 bases; bases outside gene matches: 0.

The gene calls are TRBV6-6 and TRBJ2-3; 8 positions match TRBD2. This CDR3 is 14 amino acids long. Per the germline V gene, CDR1 is MNHNY and CDR2 is SVGAGI (reference sequence). V shed 9 bases and J 6 bases; nucleotides not matched to a gene: 11. The CDR3 is CASMSGRAADTQYF. CDR3 coding DNA: TGTGCCAGTATGTCCGGGAGGGCCGCGGATACGCAGTATTTT.

J is TRBJ2-2 and V is TRBV9; 7 bases are a match to TRBD2. The V segment lost 0 bases and the J segment 5 bases; nucleotides outside the gene matches: 10. Germline lookup yields CDR1 SGDLS and CDR2 YYNGEE. This CDR3 has 17 amino acids. CDR3 sequence: CASSVVGGGGLTGELFF. CDR3 DNA sequence: TGTGCCAGCAGCGTAGTGGGAGGCGGGGGACTGACCGGGGAGCTGTTTTTT. Together with reference TRBV9 and TRBJ2-2, the CDR3 gives the full variable domain: DSGVTQTPKHLITATGQRVTLRCSPRSGDLSVYWYQQSLDQGLQFLIQYYNGEERAKGNILERFSAQQFPDLHSELNLSSLELGDSALYFCASSVVGGGGLTGELFFGEGSRLTVL.

This clone was counted between two and nine times. The chain couples TRBV7-8 to TRBJ2-5; 9 nucleotides line up with TRBD1. CDR3 size: 17 residues. The trim removed 3 bases at V and 1 base at J, leaving 9 bases unmatched. Germline V gene lookup returns CDR1 SGHVS and CDR2 FQNEAQ. CDR3: CASSFSQGAVIQETQYF. CDR3 coding DNA: TGTGCCAGCAGCTTCTCACAGGGGGCCGTAATCCAAGAGACCCAGTACTTC.

This chain connects TRBV9 to TRBJ1-2; tentatively, D is TRBD1 (5 bases). The CDR3 is 12 residues long. Trimming took off 4 bases at V and 8 bases at J, with 12 bases between the two ends. CDR1 and CDR2 (germline): SGDLS, YYNGEE. The CDR3 reads CASSRAGWGYTF. The DNA for the CDR3 is TGTGCCAGCAGCCGAGCAGGGTGGGGCTACACCTTC. The variable domain in full, with the rest retrieved from reference TRBV9 and TRBJ1-2, is DSGVTQTPKHLITATGQRVTLRCSPRSGDLSVYWYQQSLDQGLQFLIQYYNGEERAKGNILERFSAQQFPDLHSELNLSSLELGDSALYFCASSRAGWGYTFGSGTRLTVV.

The rearrangement uses TRBV7-8 and TRBJ1-1, with a weak D call TRBD1 (5 bases). The CDR3 has 14 residues. Germline V gene lookup returns CDR1 SGHVS and CDR2 FQNEAQ. V was shortened by 5 bases and J by 10 bases, with 20 bases between the two germline ends. CDR3 DNA sequence: TGTGCCAGCAGCCTCCGTTTCGACAGCTTGGGAGCTTTCTTT. It specifies CASSLRFDSLGAFF.